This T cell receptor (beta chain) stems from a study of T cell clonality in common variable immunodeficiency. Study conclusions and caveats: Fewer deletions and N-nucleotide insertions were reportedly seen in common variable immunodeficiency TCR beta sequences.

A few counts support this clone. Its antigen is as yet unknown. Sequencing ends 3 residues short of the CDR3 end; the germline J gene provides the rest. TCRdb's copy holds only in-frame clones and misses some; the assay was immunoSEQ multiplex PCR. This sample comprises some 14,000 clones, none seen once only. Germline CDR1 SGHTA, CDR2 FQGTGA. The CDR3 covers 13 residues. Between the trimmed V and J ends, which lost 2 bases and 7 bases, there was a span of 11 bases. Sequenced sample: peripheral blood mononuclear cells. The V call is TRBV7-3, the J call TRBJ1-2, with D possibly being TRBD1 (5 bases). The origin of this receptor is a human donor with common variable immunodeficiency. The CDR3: CASSLGRVGGYTF. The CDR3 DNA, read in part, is TGTGCCAGCAGCTTAGGCAGGGTTGGTGGC.